A single sample gave rise to the 8 T cell receptor beta chains below, sequenced in a study of blood T cell repertoires in COVID-19. The repertoire was sequenced with immunoSEQ multiplex PCR; TCRdb's copy has only in-frame clones and lacks some. The repertoire includes 130,000 to 150,000 clones, under 90% of them detected once, and almost 6.5% sits in the top ten. The source material was peripheral blood. These TCRs come from a human donor in a cohort sampled during active COVID-19.

This chain links TRBV6-4 with TRBJ2-1; weak D call: TRBD2 (6 bases). Deletions cut 4 bases from V and 1 base from J, with 11 bases between. The CDR3 consists of 15 residues. Germline V CDR1 and CDR2: MRHNA, SNTAGT. The chain's CDR3 is CASSVEAGSYNEQFF. The CDR3, as DNA: TGTGCCAGCAGTGTCGAAGCGGGTTCCTACAATGAGCAGTTCTTC.

The V gene is TRBV10-3, the J gene TRBJ1-5; TRBD1 matches 9 bases. The junction had 0 bases not matched to a gene; V was cut back by 2 bases and J by 7 bases. Germline loops: CDR1 ENHRY, CDR2 SYGVKD. The CDR3 is made up of 13 amino acids. The CDR3 DNA follows: TGTGCCATCAGTGAGGACAGGGGGCAGCCCCAGCATTTT. Translation gives CAISEDRGQPQHF.

Comments on this clone: Other nucleotide sequences in the sample specify the same CDR3. The chain joins TRBV7-2 to TRBJ2-5; 7 positions agree with TRBD1. From germline, CDR1 is SGHTA and CDR2 FQGNSA. The J segment lost 4 bases and the V segment lost 1 base, leaving 6 bases of the junction unmatched. The CDR3 spans 15 residues. CDR3 in amino acids: CASSLGRGLVETQYF. The CDR3 DNA reads as TGTGCCAGCAGCTTAGGCAGGGGGTTAGTAGAGACCCAGTACTTC.

The genes are TRBV27 and TRBJ2-2, with a weak D call TRBD1 (6 bases). The germline V and J ends were trimmed by 3 bases and 0 bases, with 14 bases remaining between them. CDR1 is MNHEY and CDR2 is SMNVEV in the germline V gene (reference sequence). The CDR3 loop spans 17 amino acids. CDR3 in amino acids: CASSLRDRPPNTGELFF. The CDR3 DNA reads as TGTGCCAGCAGTTTGAGAGACAGGCCTCCGAACACCGGGGAGCTGTTTTTT.

The V gene is TRBV2, the J gene TRBJ2-1; 7 bases agree with TRBD2. This CDR3 region has 12 residues. V shed 5 bases and J 6 bases; nucleotides not matched to a gene: 1. Germline values: CDR1 SNHLY, CDR2 FYNNEI. In DNA form, the CDR3 reads TGTGCCAGCAGTAGGGAGGGCAATGAGCAGTTCTTC. This translates into CASSREGNEQFF.

The chain is built from TRBV5-6 and TRBJ1-2; 10 bases line up with TRBD1. Trimming cost V 1 base and J 0 bases; bases outside gene matches: 6. Germline lookup yields CDR1 SGHDT and CDR2 YYEEEE. The length of the CDR3 is 17 residues. CDR3 nucleotides: TGTGCCAGCAGCTTGTTTGACAGGGGGCCCGCTAACTATGGCTACACCTTC. Its protein is CASSLFDRGPANYGYTF.

V gene TRBV5-1 combines with J gene TRBJ2-3, with 7 positions matching TRBD1. Losses at the gene ends were 4 bases for V and 2 bases for J; bases not matched to a gene: 10. The CDR3 covers 16 residues. Germline lookup yields CDR1 SGHRS and CDR2 YFSETQ. The CDR3 region has the DNA TGCGCCAGCAGCCCGAAGGGACAGACCCTCACAGATACGCAGTATTTT. This sequence encodes CASSPKGQTLTDTQYF. The entire variable domain, with the rest obtained from reference TRBV5-1 and TRBJ2-3, is as follows: KAGVTQTPRYLIKTRGQQVTLSCSPISGHRSVSWYQQTPGQGLQFLFEYFSETQRNKGNFPGRFSGRQFSNSRSEMNVSTLELGDSALYLCASSPKGQTLTDTQYFGPGTRLTVL.

The V and J genes are TRBV7-9 and TRBJ2-3; D is possibly TRBD2 (5 bases). V dropped 5 bases and J dropped 0 bases, with 12 bases sitting between them. The CDR3 is 15 amino acids. CDR1 and CDR2 from the germline V gene are SEHNR and FQNEAQ (reference sequence). The CDR3 nucleotides are TGTGCCAGCAGCCGTGGCCCGGGAAGCACAGATACGCAGTATTTT. Translation gives CASSRGPGSTDTQYF. Drawing the rest from reference TRBV7-9 and TRBJ2-3, the complete variable domain is DTGVSQNPRHKITKRGQNVTFRCDPISEHNRLYWYRQTLGQGPEFLTYFQNEAQLEKSRLLSDRFSAERPKGSFSTLEIQRTEQGDSAMYLCASSRGPGSTDTQYFGPGTRLTVL.